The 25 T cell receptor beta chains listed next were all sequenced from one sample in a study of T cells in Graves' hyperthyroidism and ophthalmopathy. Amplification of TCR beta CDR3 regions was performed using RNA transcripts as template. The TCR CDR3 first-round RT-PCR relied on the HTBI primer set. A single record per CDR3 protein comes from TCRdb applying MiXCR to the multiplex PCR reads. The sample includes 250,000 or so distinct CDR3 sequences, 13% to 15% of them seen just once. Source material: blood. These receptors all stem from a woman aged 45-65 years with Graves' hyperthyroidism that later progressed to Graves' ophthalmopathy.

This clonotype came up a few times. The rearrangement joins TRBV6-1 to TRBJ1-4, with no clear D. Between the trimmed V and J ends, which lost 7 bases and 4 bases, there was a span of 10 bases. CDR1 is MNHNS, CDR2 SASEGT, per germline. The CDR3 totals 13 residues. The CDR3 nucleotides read TGTGCCAGCAATTTGTCCTTTAATGAAAAACTGTTTTTT. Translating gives CASNLSFNEKLFF.

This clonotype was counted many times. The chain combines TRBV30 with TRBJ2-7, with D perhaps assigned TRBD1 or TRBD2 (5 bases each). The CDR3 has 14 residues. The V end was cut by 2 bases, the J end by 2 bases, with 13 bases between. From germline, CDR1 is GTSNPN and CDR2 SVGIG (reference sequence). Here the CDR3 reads CAWSRGVFTYEQYF. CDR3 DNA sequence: TGTGCCTGGAGTCGAGGGGTTTTCACCTACGAGCAGTACTTC.

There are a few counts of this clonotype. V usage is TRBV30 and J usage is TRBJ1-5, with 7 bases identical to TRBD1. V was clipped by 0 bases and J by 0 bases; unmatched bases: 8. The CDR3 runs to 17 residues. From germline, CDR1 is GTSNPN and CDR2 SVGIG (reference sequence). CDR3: CAWSVAGGPFSNQPQHF. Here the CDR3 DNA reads TGTGCCTGGAGTGTCGCAGGGGGTCCCTTTAGCAATCAGCCCCAGCATTTT.

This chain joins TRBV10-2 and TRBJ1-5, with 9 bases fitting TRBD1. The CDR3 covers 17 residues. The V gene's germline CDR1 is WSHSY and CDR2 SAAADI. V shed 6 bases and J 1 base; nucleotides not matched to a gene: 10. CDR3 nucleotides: TGCGCCAGCAGAGGGGACAGGGCGAGTTGGAGCAATCAGCCCCAGCATTTT. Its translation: CASRGDRASWSNQPQHF.

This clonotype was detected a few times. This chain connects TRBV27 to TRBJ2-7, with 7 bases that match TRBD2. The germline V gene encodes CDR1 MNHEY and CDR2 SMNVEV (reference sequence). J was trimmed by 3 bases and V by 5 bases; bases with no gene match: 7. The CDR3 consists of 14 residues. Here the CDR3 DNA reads TGTGCCAGCAGTCGCGGGGGATCCGGCTACGAGCAGTACTTC. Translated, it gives CASSRGGSGYEQYF.

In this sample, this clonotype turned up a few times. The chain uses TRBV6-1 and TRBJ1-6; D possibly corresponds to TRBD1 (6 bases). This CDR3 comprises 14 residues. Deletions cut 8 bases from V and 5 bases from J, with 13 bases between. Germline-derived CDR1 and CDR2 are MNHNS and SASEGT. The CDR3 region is CASQLGGHNSPLHF. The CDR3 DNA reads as TGTGCCAGCCAGCTGGGGGGGCATAATTCACCCCTCCACTTT.

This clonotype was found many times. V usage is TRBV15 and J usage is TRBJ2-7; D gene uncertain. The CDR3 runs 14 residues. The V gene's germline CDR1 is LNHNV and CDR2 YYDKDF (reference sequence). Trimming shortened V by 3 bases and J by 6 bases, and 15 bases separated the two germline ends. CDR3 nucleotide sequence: TGTGCCACCAGCAGTAGACAAGTCCTACGCGAGCAGTACTTC. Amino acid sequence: CATSSRQVLREQYF.

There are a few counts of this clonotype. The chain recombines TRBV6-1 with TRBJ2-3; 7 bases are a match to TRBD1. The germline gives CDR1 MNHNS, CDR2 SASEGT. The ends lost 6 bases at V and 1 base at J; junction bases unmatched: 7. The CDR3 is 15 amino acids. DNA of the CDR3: TGTGCCAGCAGCCGAGGGGACAGCGGCACAGATACGCAGTATTTT. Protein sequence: CASSRGDSGTDTQYF.

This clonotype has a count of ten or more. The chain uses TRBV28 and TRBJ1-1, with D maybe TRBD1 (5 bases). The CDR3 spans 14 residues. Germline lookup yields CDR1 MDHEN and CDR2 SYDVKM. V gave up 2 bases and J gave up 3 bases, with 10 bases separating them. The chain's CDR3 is CASSLKGRDTEAFF. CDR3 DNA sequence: TGTGCCAGCAGTTTAAAGGGGAGAGACACTGAAGCTTTCTTT.

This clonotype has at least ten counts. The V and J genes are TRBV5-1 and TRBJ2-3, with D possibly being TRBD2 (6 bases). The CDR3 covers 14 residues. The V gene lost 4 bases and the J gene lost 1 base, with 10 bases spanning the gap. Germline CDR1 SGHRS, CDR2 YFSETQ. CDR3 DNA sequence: TGCGCCAGCAGCATTGGGACTCGCACAGATACGCAGTATTTT. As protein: CASSIGTRTDTQYF.

The CDR3 DNA follows: TGTGCCAGTAGTATCGAAACCAACCCTCTTTATGGCTACACCTTC. Translated, it gives CASSIETNPLYGYTF. This sequence joins TRBV19 and TRBJ1-2; D call uncertain. The V end was cut by 3 bases, the J end by 5 bases, with 16 bases between. The CDR3 consists of 15 residues. From germline, CDR1 is LNHDA and CDR2 SQIVND (reference sequence).

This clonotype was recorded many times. In DNA, the CDR3 is TGTGCCAGCAGCCCCGATCCGACTTTACAAGAGACCCAGTACTTC. Its protein product is CASSPDPTLQETQYF. The V and J genes are TRBV7-2 and TRBJ2-5; no reliable D call. This CDR3 is 15 amino acids long. Trimming left V 5 bases short and J 2 bases short, with 15 bases between. CDR1 and CDR2 (germline): SGHTA, FQGNSA.

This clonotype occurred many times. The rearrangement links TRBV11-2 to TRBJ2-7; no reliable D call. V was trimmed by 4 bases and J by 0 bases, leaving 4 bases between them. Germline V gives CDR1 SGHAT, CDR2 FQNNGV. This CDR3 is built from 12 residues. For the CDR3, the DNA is TGTGCCAGCAGCTACGACTCCTACGAGCAGTACTTC. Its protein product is CASSYDSYEQYF.

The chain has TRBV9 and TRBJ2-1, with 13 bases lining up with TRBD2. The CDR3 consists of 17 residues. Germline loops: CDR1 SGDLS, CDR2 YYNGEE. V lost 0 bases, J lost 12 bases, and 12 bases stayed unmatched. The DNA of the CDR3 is TGTGCCAGCAGCGTAGCTGGGGGGACTAGCGGGAAACTCTGGCAGTTCTTC. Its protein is CASSVAGGTSGKLWQFF.

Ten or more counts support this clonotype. CDR3 in DNA: TGTGCCAGCTCCCGCGGGGGATCATCCTACAATGAGCAGTTCTTC. Its translation is CASSRGGSSYNEQFF. The chain is built from TRBV18 and TRBJ2-1; 7 nucleotides agree with TRBD2. CDR3 length: 15 amino acids. Germline values: CDR1 KGHSH, CDR2 LQKENI. The V segment lost 6 bases and the J segment 1 base; nucleotides outside the gene matches: 6.

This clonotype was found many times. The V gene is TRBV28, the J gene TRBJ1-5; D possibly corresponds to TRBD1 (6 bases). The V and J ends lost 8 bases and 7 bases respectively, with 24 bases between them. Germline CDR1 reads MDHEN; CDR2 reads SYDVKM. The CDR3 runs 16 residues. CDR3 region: CASLTSAGALKQPQHF. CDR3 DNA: TGTGCCAGCCTTACGAGCGCAGGGGCACTAAAGCAGCCCCAGCATTTT.

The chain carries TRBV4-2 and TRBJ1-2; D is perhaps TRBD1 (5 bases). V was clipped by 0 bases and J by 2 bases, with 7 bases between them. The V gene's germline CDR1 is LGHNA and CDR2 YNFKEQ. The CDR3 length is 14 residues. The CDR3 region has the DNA TGTGCCAGCAGCCAAGATAGGGGCAACTATGGCTACACCTTC. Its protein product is CASSQDRGNYGYTF.

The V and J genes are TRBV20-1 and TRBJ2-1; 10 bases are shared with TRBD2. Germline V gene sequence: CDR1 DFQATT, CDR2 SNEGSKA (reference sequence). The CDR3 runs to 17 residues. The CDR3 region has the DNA TGCAGCGTCCCCGACGGGAGCGGGAGGGCCTGGTACAATGAGCAGTTCTTC. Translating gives CSVPDGSGRAWYNEQFF.

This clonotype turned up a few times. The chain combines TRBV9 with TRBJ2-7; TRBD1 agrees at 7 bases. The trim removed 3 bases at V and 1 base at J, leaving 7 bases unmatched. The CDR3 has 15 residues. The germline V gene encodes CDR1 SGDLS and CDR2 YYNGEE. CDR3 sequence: CASSAGTDFSYEQYF. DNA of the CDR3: TGTGCCAGCAGCGCCGGGACAGACTTTTCCTACGAGCAGTACTTC.

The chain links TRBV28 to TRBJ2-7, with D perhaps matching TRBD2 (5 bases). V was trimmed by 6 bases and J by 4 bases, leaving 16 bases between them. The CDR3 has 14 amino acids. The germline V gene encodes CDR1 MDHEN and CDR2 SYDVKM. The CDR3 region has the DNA TGTGCCAGCAGCCTGGGGTCCGGGGAATACGAGCAGTACTTC. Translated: CASSLGSGEYEQYF.

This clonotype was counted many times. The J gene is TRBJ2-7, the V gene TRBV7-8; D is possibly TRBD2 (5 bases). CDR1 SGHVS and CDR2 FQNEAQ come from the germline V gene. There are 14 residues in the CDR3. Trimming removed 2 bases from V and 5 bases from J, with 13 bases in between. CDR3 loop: CASSLLGVGNEQYF. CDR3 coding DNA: TGTGCCAGCAGCTTACTCGGGGTCGGCAACGAGCAGTACTTC.

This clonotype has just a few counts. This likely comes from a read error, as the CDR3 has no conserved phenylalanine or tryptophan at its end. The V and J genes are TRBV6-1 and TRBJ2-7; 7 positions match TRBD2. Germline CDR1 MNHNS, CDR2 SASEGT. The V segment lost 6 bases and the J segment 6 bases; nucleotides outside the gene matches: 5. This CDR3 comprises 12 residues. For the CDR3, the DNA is TGTGCCAGCAGCCCCCGGGGGGTCGAGCAGTACCTC. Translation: CASSPRGVEQYL.

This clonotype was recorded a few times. This CDR3 is CATSDFHRLRDTQYF. In DNA form, the CDR3 reads TGTGCCACCAGTGATTTCCACAGGTTAAGGGATACGCAGTATTTT. V usage is TRBV24-1 and J usage is TRBJ2-3; possibly TRBD1 for D (5 bases). Trimming shortened V by 1 base and J by 6 bases, and 13 bases separated the two germline ends. There are 15 residues in the CDR3. Germline CDR1 and CDR2: KGHDR and SFDVKD.

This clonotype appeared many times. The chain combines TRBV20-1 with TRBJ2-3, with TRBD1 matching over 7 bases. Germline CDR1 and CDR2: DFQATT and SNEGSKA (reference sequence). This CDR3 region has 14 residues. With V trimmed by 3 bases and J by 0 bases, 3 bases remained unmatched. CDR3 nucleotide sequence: TGCAGTGCTAGTAGGGGGCTAAGCACAGATACGCAGTATTTT. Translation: CSASRGLSTDTQYF.

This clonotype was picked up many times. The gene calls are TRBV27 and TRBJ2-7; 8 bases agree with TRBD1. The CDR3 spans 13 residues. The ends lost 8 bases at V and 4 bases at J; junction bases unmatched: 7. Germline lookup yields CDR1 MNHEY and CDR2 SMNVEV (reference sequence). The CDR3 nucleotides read TGTGCCAGCGGGGCCAGGGGGCAATACGAGCAGTACTTC. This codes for CASGARGQYEQYF.